Presented here are 8 T cell receptor beta chains from one specimen sequenced in a study of PD-1 blockade in classical Hodgkin lymphoma. Data came from immunoSEQ multiplex PCR; TCRdb stores just in-frame clones and leaves some out. This sample has around 50,000 clones, with roughly 80% found just once. The time point was: cycle 4 day 1 (C4D1), after less than 7 weeks of nivolumab. Each patient's relapse followed autologous stem cell transplantation, and brentuximab vedotin exposure varied. The specimen comprised peripheral blood mononuclear cells (PBMCs), sampled before the fourth cycle of nivolumab. The receptors originated from a human donor with classical Hodgkin lymphoma.

The table lists this clone with a few counts. The V call is TRBV7-3, the J call TRBJ2-3; D is perhaps TRBD2 (5 bases). Germline V gene lookup returns CDR1 SGHTA and CDR2 FQGTGA. V was pared by 0 bases and J by 4 bases, with 5 bases between. The CDR3 runs to 13 residues. The CDR3: CASSLTSADTQYF. The CDR3 nucleotides are TGTGCCAGCAGCTTAACTAGCGCAGATACGCAGTATTTT.

The chain uses TRBV7-8 and TRBJ1-1, with D maybe TRBD1 (5 bases). CDR1 is SGHVS, CDR2 FQNEAQ, per germline. The CDR3 runs 14 residues. The V and J ends lost 1 base and 9 bases respectively, with 15 bases between them. The CDR3 is CASSLELGEAKAFF. In DNA, the CDR3 is TGTGCCAGCAGCTTAGAGTTGGGGGAGGCCAAAGCTTTCTTT.

This sequence joins TRBV2 and TRBJ1-2; a weak D match, TRBD1 (5 bases). The CDR3 is 11 amino acids. The ends were cut back, 7 bases at V and 7 bases at J, with 10 bases in the middle. The germline V gene has CDR1 SNHLY and CDR2 FYNNEI. Here the CDR3 reads CASMGVRGYTF. CDR3 in DNA: TGTGCCAGCATGGGGGTTCGTGGCTACACCTTC.

This clone was observed once. This sequence joins TRBV7-9 and TRBJ2-1; D is unresolved. Germline loops: CDR1 SEHNR, CDR2 FQNEAQ (reference sequence). The CDR3 length is 15 residues. The germline V and J ends were trimmed by 7 bases and 2 bases, with 15 bases remaining between them. CDR3 sequence: CASTKGSGAYNEQFF. The CDR3 nucleotides are TGTGCCAGCACCAAGGGTAGTGGAGCCTACAATGAGCAGTTCTTC.

The chain joins TRBV11-3 to TRBJ2-5, with 9 positions matching TRBD1. Germline lookup yields CDR1 SGHNT and CDR2 YENEEA. This CDR3 spans 15 amino acids. With 5 bases clipped from V and 3 bases from J, the junction kept 7 bases outside the gene matches. The CDR3 spells CASSLSRTGEETQYF. CDR3 nucleotides: TGTGCCAGCAGCCTCTCCCGGACAGGGGAAGAGACCCAGTACTTC.

J is TRBJ1-4 and V is TRBV18, with D hard to call. The CDR3 loop spans 13 amino acids. The germline gives CDR1 KGHSH, CDR2 LQKENI. V lost 0 bases, J lost 8 bases, and 7 bases lay in between. This CDR3 is CASSPPTPEKLFF. CDR3 DNA sequence: TGTGCCAGCTCACCACCCACGCCCGAAAAACTGTTTTTT.

The V gene is TRBV19, the J gene TRBJ2-2; D may be TRBD1 (6 bases). This CDR3 has 14 amino acids. The V gene's germline CDR1 is LNHDA and CDR2 SQIVND (reference sequence). V lost 4 bases to trimming and J lost 2 bases, with 8 bases between them. The CDR3 DNA is TGTGCCAGTAGTAGGGACATCAACACCGGGGAGCTGTTTTTT. This translates into CASSRDINTGELFF.

In its sample, this clone was seen a few times. V usage is TRBV23-1 and J usage is TRBJ2-2; 8 bases line up with TRBD2. TRBV23-1 is labeled an ORF, and its function is uncertain. The V gene end was trimmed by 7 bases and the J gene end by 0 bases; junction bases not matched to a gene: 16. The CDR3 covers 19 residues. CDR3 in DNA: TGCGCCAGCACCCCCTGGGCTAGCGGGTTTACCGCGAACACCGGGGAGCTGTTTTTT. This gives the protein CASTPWASGFTANTGELFF.